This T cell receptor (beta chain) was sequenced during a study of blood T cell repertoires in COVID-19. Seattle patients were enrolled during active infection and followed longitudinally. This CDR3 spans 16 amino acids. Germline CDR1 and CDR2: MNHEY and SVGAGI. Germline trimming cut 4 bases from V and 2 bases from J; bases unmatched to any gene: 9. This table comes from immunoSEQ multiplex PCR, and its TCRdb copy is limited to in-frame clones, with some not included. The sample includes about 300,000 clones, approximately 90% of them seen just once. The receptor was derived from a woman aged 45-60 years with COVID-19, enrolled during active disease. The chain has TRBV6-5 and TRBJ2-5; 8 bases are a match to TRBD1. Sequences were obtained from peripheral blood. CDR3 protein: CASSSGQGFWQETQYF. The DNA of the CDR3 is TGTGCCAGCAGTTCCGGACAGGGTTTTTGGCAAGAGACCCAGTACTTC.